This T cell receptor beta chain stems from a study of beta chain features in type 1 diabetes. The CDR3 runs 15 residues. J lost 5 bases, V lost 4 bases, and 11 bases had no gene match. CDR1 is SGHRS, CDR2 YFSETQ, per germline. One heparinised draw of blood, averaging about 120 mL, came from each donor. Expressed TCRB transcripts were sequenced, since all the RNA that had been isolated was reverse transcribed. TCRdb's copy holds only in-frame clones and misses some; the assay was immunoSEQ multiplex PCR. The sample consists of approximately 44,000 clones, under 65% of them appearing once. The source is a young woman in good health. This chain joins TRBV5-1 and TRBJ1-1, with 7 bases aligning to TRBD1. The material sequenced was Tregs from blood. The CDR3 region has the DNA TGCGCCAGCAGCAAGGGACAGTCCCCAGGTACTGAAGCTTTCTTT. It yields the protein CASSKGQSPGTEAFF.